The 2 T cell receptor beta chains in this list originate from one sample, sequenced in a study of T-cell reconstitution after alpha-beta-depleted transplantation in children. It was with unique molecular identifiers that the TCRbeta library was prepared. TCRdb reprocessed the PCR reads via MiXCR and lists one record per CDR3 protein. This table holds 200,000 to 250,000 distinct CDR3 sequences, around 9.2% found once. The sequencing here drew on PBMCs, mostly from graft donor cells, taken 360 days after TCRalphabeta/CD19-depleted stem cell transplant. All receptors derive from a male patient aged 2 to 9 who had a stem cell transplant for acute myeloid leukemia, so the T cells may come from the graft donor.

CDR3 sequence (DNA): TGTGCCAGCTCTACGGGCGGGAGAACATACGAGCAGTACTTC. This translates into CASSTGGRTYEQYF. V usage is TRBV6-1 and J usage is TRBJ2-7; the match to TRBD2 covers 7 bases. Germline-derived CDR1 and CDR2 are MNHNS and SASEGT. The CDR3 is made up of 14 amino acids. Losses at the gene ends were 8 bases for V and 4 bases for J; bases not matched to a gene: 11.

This clonotype was detected only a few times. The rearrangement links TRBV20-1 to TRBJ2-5; no firm D call. From germline, CDR1 is DFQATT and CDR2 SNEGSKA (reference sequence). The CDR3 has 15 residues. V lost 0 bases and J 1 base, leaving 12 bases between the germline ends. For the CDR3, the DNA is TGCAGTGCTAGAGATCTTCATAAGTTCCAAGAGACCCAGTACTTC. This codes for CSARDLHKFQETQYF.